Given below is one T cell receptor beta chain in context. This CDR3 comprises 15 residues. The ends lost 0 bases at V and 3 bases at J; junction bases unmatched: 0. Looked up from germline, CDR1 is SGHDT and CDR2 is YYEEEE. This record comes from a study of blood T cell repertoires in COVID-19. Study details: The United States, Italy and Spain provided the acute and convalescent COVID-19 samples. PBMCs, B-cell-depleted T cells, or T cells were the source of the cDNA or gDNA that made up the material.

Original processing methods: How many nucleated cells were present was estimated from reference gene primer amplification. Data came from immunoSEQ multiplex PCR; TCRdb stores just in-frame clones and leaves some out. V, J and clone size are taken as reported in that table, and D and trimming were inferred from the DNA itself. This sample yields some 13,000 clones, of which 80% to 95% are seen a single time; approximately 30% belongs to the top ten. This sequence was found in a woman in her 70s with active COVID-19. J is TRBJ2-3 and V is TRBV5-6, with 11 bases fitting TRBD2. Source material: peripheral blood. CDR3 in DNA: TGTGCCAGCAGCTTGGTAGCGGGAGGGACAGATACGCAGTATTTT. Amino acids: CASSLVAGGTDTQYF.